The rows below give T cell receptor beta chains drawn from one sample of a study of shared clonotypes between healthy human individuals. Sequenced by immunoSEQ multiplex PCR; TCRdb stores in-frame clones only, minus some. This sample carries 2 million to 2.5 million clones, more than 85% of them seen once, and the ten largest clones take 0.35% to 0.45%. The sequenced sample consisted of naive CD4+ T cells from PBMCs. The receptor source for this set is a man between 18 and 35 years old in good health. Some clones in this sample may be carry-over from other donors' samples. Each CDR3 is given with its conserved first and last residue. D genes are given only for firm matches. Clone size, where shown, is once, few, many, or a class for clones that have expanded.

>TRBD2|NA|TRBV5-1|TRBJ2-7
CASSRGTSDPYEQYF
>NA|NA|TRBV9|TRBJ1-3
CAASDSGNTIYF
>NA|NA|TRBV19|TRBJ2-5
CASTPDGETQYF
>NA|NA|TRBV5-1|TRBJ2-7
CASSPEGSLSYEQYF
>NA|NA|TRBV5-6|TRBJ1-2
CASSFRGTQGGYTF
>TRBD2|NA|TRBV6-5|TRBJ2-2
CASRLAGGIPGELFF
>NA|NA|TRBV2|TRBJ2-1
CASSVYNEQFF
>NA|NA|TRBV28|TRBJ1-2
CASSLESTGRGGYGYTF
>NA|NA|TRBV2|TRBJ1-2
CASSDDRYGYTF
>NA|once|TRBV29-1|TRBJ1-3
CSACERPGNTIYF
>TRBD1|NA|TRBV7-2|TRBJ2-1
CASSWAGTGTYNEQFF
>NA|NA|TRBV5-8|TRBJ1-5
CASNFGFGGGNQPQHF
>TRBD1|NA|TRBV11-2|TRBJ1-3
CASSPDRGLGNTIYF
>NA|NA|TRBV28|TRBJ1-2
CASTIGTSYGYTF
>TRBD1|once|TRBV5-4|TRBJ2-2
CASSQLGTVSTGELFF
>TRBD2|NA|TRBV5-1|TRBJ2-1
CASSRTSGSPYNEQFF
>NA|NA|TRBV7-8|TRBJ2-2
CASSFGGRGTGELFF
>NA|NA|TRBV29-1|TRBJ1-1
CSVEEARGRGTEAFF
>TRBD1|NA|TRBV6-8|TRBJ2-7
CASSHRGYEQYF
>NA|NA|TRBV7-2|TRBJ1-1
CASSLAGTSNTEAFF
>NA|NA|TRBV7-9|TRBJ1-1
CASSLLLVGTEAFF
>TRBD2|NA|TRBV6-6|TRBJ2-1
CASSSTSGRAADEQFF
>TRBD2|NA|TRBV7-3|TRBJ2-1
CASSLSGSHEQFF
>TRBD1|NA|TRBV28|TRBJ2-5
CASSPSHLTGGSETQYF
>NA|NA|TRBV5-1|TRBJ2-5
CASSPGVETQYF
>NA|NA|TRBV9|TRBJ1-5
CASSSHPRRGEGNQPQHF
>NA|NA|TRBV5-6|TRBJ1-3
CASSLNRVANTIYF
>TRBD2|NA|TRBV10-3|TRBJ2-3
CAISAGLAGGLGDTQYF
>NA|NA|TRBV1|TRBJ2-5
CTSSPRNQETQYF
>NA|NA|TRBV14|TRBJ2-1
CASSQDSYNEQFF
>NA|NA|TRBV7-9|TRBJ2-5
CASSSPGDGIETQYF
>NA|NA|TRBV28|TRBJ1-3
CASSSAWGSGNTIYF
>NA|NA|TRBV28|TRBJ1-2
CASSPQDRSYTF
>NA|NA|TRBV2|TRBJ2-1
CAGSAVGYNEQFF
>NA|NA|TRBV14|TRBJ2-7
CASSPDLLLGQYF
>NA|NA|TRBV2|TRBJ1-4
CAGTTDANEKLFF
>NA|NA|TRBV20-1|TRBJ1-5
CSALGNQPQHF
>TRBD2|NA|TRBV5-1|TRBJ2-5
CASSRTSGRETQYF
>NA|NA|TRBV5-1|TRBJ2-5
CASSQTTGYQETQYF
>NA|NA|TRBV28|TRBJ1-5
CASSSTLRTAYSNQPQHF
>NA|NA|TRBV30|TRBJ2-5
CAWNSNWVETQYF
>NA|once|TRBV2|TRBJ2-6
CASSYGGAGANVLTF
>NA|NA|TRBV7-3|TRBJ2-2
CATAGSNTGELFF
>NA|NA|TRBV7-2|TRBJ2-2
CASSFFGWAPLTGELFF